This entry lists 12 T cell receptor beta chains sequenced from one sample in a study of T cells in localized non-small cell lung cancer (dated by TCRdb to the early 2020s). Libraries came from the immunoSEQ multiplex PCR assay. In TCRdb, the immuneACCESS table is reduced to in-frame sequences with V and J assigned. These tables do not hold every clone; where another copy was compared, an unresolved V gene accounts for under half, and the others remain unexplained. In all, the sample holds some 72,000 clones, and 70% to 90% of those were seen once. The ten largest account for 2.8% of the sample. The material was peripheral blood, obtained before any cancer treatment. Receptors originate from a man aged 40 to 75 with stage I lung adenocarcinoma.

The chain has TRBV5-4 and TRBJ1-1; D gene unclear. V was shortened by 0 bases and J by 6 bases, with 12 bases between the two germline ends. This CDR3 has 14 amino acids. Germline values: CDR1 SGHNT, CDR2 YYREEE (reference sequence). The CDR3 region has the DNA TGTGCCAGCAGCTTGGTCGGCAGCTGGTCTGAAGCTTTCTTT. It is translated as CASSLVGSWSEAFF.

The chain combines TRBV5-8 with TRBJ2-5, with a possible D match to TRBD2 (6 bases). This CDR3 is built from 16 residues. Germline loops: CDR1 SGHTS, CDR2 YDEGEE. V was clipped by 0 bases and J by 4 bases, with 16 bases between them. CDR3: CASSLGSLGGRETQYF. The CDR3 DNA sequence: TGTGCCAGCAGCTTGGGATCGCTCGGGGGAAGAGAGACCCAGTACTTC.

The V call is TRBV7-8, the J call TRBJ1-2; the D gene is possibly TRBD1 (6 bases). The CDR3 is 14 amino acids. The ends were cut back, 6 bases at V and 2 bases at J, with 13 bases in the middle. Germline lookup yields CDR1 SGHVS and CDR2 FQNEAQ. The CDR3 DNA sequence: TGTGCCAGCAGTTTGGGGGGGGCGAACTATGGCTACACCTTC. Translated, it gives CASSLGGANYGYTF.

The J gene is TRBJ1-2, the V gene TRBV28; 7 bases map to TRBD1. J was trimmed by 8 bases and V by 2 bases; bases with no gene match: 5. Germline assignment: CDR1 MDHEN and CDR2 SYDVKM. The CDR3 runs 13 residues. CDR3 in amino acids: CASSLQGVIGYTF. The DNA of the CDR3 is TGTGCCAGCAGTTTACAGGGGGTAATAGGCTACACCTTC.

As DNA, the CDR3 is TGCGCCAGCAGCGGCGGGGTAGCGGGTACCGGGGAGCTGTTTTTT. Its protein is CASSGGVAGTGELFF. The rearrangement joins TRBV5-1 to TRBJ2-2, with 7 nucleotides matching TRBD2. Germline values: CDR1 SGHRS, CDR2 YFSETQ. This CDR3 spans 15 amino acids. After removal of 4 bases from V and 5 bases from J, the junction contained 8 bases not matched to a gene.

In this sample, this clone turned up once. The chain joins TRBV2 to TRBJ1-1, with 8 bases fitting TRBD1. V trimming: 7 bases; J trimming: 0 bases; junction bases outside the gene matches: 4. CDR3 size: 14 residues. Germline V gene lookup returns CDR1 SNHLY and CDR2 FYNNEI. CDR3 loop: CASKRTGLNTEAFF. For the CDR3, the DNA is TGTGCCAGCAAAAGGACAGGGCTGAACACTGAAGCTTTCTTT.

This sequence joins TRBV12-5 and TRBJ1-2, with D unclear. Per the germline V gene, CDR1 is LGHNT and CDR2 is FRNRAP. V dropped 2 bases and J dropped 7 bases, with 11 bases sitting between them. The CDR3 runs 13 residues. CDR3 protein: CASGLSPRAGYTF. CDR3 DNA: TGTGCTAGTGGTTTGTCCCCCCGCGCTGGCTACACCTTC.

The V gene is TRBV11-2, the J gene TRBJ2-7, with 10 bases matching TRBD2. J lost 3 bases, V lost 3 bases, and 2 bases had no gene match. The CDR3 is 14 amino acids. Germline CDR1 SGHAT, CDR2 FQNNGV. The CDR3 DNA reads TGTGCCAGCAGCTTTAGCGGGGGGTACTACGAGCAGTACTTC. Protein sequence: CASSFSGGYYEQYF.

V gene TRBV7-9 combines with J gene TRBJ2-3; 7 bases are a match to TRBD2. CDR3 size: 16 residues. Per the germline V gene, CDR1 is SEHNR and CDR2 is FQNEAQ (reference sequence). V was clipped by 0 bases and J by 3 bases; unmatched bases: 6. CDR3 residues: CASSLASLSGTDTQYF. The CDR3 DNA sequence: TGTGCCAGCAGCTTAGCCAGCCTTAGCGGGACAGATACGCAGTATTTT.

The CDR3 bases are TGTGCCAGCTCACCAGGGGACTCCTACGAGCAGTACTTC. This encodes CASSPGDSYEQYF. This chain uses TRBV18 with TRBJ2-7; D is unresolved. CDR3 size: 13 residues. V was trimmed by 2 bases and J by 0 bases, leaving 5 bases between them. CDR1 is KGHSH and CDR2 is LQKENI in the germline V gene.

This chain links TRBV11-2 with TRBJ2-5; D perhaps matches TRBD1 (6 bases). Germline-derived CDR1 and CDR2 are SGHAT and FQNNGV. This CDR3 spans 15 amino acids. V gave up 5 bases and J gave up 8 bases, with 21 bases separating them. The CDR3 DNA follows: TGTGCCAGCAGCGTTCCACAGGGTTTCCTTTTTACCCAGTACTTC. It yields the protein CASSVPQGFLFTQYF. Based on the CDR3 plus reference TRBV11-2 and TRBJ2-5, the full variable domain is EAGVAQSPRYKIIEKRQSVAFWCNPISGHATLYWYQQILGQGPKLLIQFQNNGVVDDSQLPKDRFSAERLKGVDSTLKIQPAKLEDSAVYLCASSVPQGFLFTQYFGPGTRLLVL.

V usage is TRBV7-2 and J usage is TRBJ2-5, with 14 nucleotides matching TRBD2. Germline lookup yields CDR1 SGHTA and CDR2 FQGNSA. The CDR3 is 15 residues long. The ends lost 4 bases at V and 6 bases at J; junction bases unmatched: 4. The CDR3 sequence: CASSSRTSGRQTQYF. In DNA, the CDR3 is TGTGCCAGCAGCTCCCGGACTAGCGGGAGGCAGACCCAGTACTTC.